This TCR beta chain was retrieved from a study of blood T cell repertoires in COVID-19. Study-level background: The samples span acute and convalescent COVID-19 from the United States, Italy and Spain.

Deletions cut 5 bases from V and 5 bases from J, with 12 bases between. The CDR3 contains 13 residues. Germline assignment: CDR1 SGHTA and CDR2 FQGTGA. Authors' analysis steps: From reference gene primer amplification, estimates of nucleated cell counts were derived. TCRdb's copy holds only in-frame clones and misses some; the assay was immunoSEQ multiplex PCR. V, J and clone size were drawn from that table, and D and trimming were deduced from the DNA. The sample has 100,000 to 150,000 clones, more than 70% seen once. The clonotype was recovered from a woman in her fifties or sixties with acute or convalescent COVID-19. Sample: peripheral blood. The chain couples TRBV7-3 to TRBJ1-1; D may be TRBD1 (5 bases). CDR3 nucleotides: TGTGCCAGCAGCCCGGGGGGGATTACTGAAGCTTTCTTT. Translating it yields CASSPGGITEAFF.